The 5 T cell receptor beta chains given below trace back to one sample, sequenced in a study of PD-1 blockade in classical Hodgkin lymphoma. Each and every patient relapsed after autologous stem cell transplantation, and patients got differing brentuximab vedotin exposure. The repertoire was sequenced with immunoSEQ multiplex PCR; TCRdb's copy has only in-frame clones and lacks some. The sample has 40,000 or so clones; 75% to 90% are singletons. The specimen was peripheral blood mononuclear cells (PBMCs), collected at baseline. The receptors were gathered from a human donor with classical Hodgkin lymphoma.

The V call is TRBV2, the J call TRBJ1-3; D is unresolved. The CDR3 has 18 residues. In germline, CDR1 is SNHLY, CDR2 FYNNEI. Trimming cost V 2 bases and J 4 bases, with 21 bases left between them. The CDR3 nucleotides are TGTGCCAGCAGTGAAATTCGTGGCCCAAGATCGACGGGAAACACCATATATTTT. Translated, it gives CASSEIRGPRSTGNTIYF. The whole variable domain, remainder taken from reference TRBV2 and TRBJ1-3, is EPEVTQTPSHQVTQMGQEVILRCVPISNHLYFYWYRQILGQKVEFLVSFYNNEISEKSEIFDDQFSVERPDGSNFTLKIRSTKLEDSAMYFCASSEIRGPRSTGNTIYFGEGSWLTVV.

The genes are TRBV5-6 and TRBJ1-4; 7 bases line up with TRBD1. V lost 2 bases, J lost 8 bases, and 9 bases stayed unmatched. CDR3 length: 15 amino acids. CDR1 SGHDT and CDR2 YYEEEE come from the germline V gene. Written as DNA, the CDR3 is TGTGCCAGCAGCTTTTCGGACAGGCCTCGGGAAAAACTGTTTTTT. This encodes CASSFSDRPREKLFF.

The CDR3 protein is CASSLQGNTEAFF. Written as DNA, the CDR3 is TGTGCCAGCAGCTTGCAGGGGAACACTGAAGCTTTCTTT. The chain recombines TRBV5-4 with TRBJ1-1; possible D gene TRBD1, 5 bases. The CDR3 totals 13 residues. The V end lost 1 base, the J end lost 1 base, and 5 bases lay between the germline ends. Germline V gene data show CDR1 as SGHNT and CDR2 as YYREEE (reference sequence).

V gene TRBV10-3 combines with J gene TRBJ1-1; 9 positions agree with TRBD1. Losses at the gene ends were 10 bases for V and 3 bases for J; bases not matched to a gene: 9. CDR1 is ENHRY and CDR2 is SYGVKD in the germline V gene. The CDR3 contains 14 residues. The CDR3 DNA follows: TGTGCCAGCCGGGACAGGGACTGGGACACTGAAGCTTTCTTT. This gives the protein CASRDRDWDTEAFF.

This CDR3 is CASSLTFGTTNTGELFF. The DNA for the CDR3 is TGTGCCAGCAGCTTAACTTTCGGGACAACGAACACCGGGGAGCTGTTTTTT. The chain has TRBV5-6 and TRBJ2-2; D is perhaps TRBD1 (6 bases). The CDR3 spans 17 residues. The V gene's germline CDR1 is SGHDT and CDR2 YYEEEE. The V and J ends lost 2 bases and 0 bases respectively, with 14 bases between them.